What follows are 27 T cell receptor beta chains derived from one specimen sequenced in a study of cytomegalovirus exposure and HLA in healthy donors. The PCR had 60 Vbeta and 13 Jbeta primers. Clones were sequenced by immunoSEQ multiplex PCR, and TCRdb holds only the in-frame ones, with some missing. The data contain roughly 130,000 clones, 70% to 80% of them singletons. Specimen: PBMCs. The receptor source for this set is a man between 18 and 35 years old in good health and CMV-seronegative.

This clone showed up just once. V gene TRBV6-1 combines with J gene TRBJ1-1; possibly TRBD1 for D (5 bases). The CDR3 sequence is 13 residues long. Per the germline V gene, CDR1 is MNHNS and CDR2 is SASEGT. Trimming removed 2 bases at V and 5 bases at J, with 9 bases between. The CDR3 here is CASSERGDTEAFF. CDR3 nucleotides: TGTGCCAGCAGTGAACGGGGGGATACTGAAGCTTTCTTT.

The V and J genes are TRBV19 and TRBJ2-3; a weak D match, TRBD2 (5 bases). Germline CDR1 is LNHDA and CDR2 is SQIVND (reference sequence). Trimming pared 5 bases from V and 2 bases from J, leaving 11 bases between. The CDR3 runs 14 residues. The CDR3 nucleotides read TGTGCCAGTAGTGTTGGGAGTCACACAGATACGCAGTATTTT. Translated: CASSVGSHTDTQYF.

The genes are TRBV10-1 and TRBJ1-3; D is possibly TRBD1 (5 bases). The germline V gene has CDR1 WNHNN and CDR2 SYGVQD (reference sequence). The length of the CDR3 is 14 residues. The V end was cut by 3 bases, the J end by 0 bases, with 6 bases between. CDR3 DNA: TGCGCCAGCAGTGACGGGGGCTCTGGAAACACCATATATTTT. This encodes CASSDGGSGNTIYF.

In this sample, this clone turned up a few times. This chain uses TRBV28 with TRBJ1-5; D unclear. Trimming stripped 3 bases from V and 6 bases from J, with 12 bases between. Per germline, CDR1 MDHEN and CDR2 SYDVKM. The CDR3 consists of 14 residues. The CDR3: CASSFGNYGQPQHF. The CDR3, as DNA: TGTGCCAGCAGTTTTGGTAATTACGGTCAGCCCCAGCATTTT.

This clone was picked up one time. The CDR3 DNA sequence: TGTGCCAGCAGGGATGGACAGGGATTTCATGAAAAACTGTTTTTT. It yields the protein CASRDGQGFHEKLFF. The chain couples TRBV6-6 to TRBJ1-4; TRBD1 agrees at 8 bases. There are 15 residues in the CDR3. Germline-derived CDR1 and CDR2 are MNHNY and SVGAGI (reference sequence). Germline trimming cut 6 bases from V and 6 bases from J; bases unmatched to any gene: 9.

This clone was seen a single time. V usage is TRBV7-9 and J usage is TRBJ1-4; D perhaps matches TRBD1 (5 bases). The CDR3 length is 14 residues. Germline lookup yields CDR1 SEHNR and CDR2 FQNEAQ (reference sequence). V gave up 3 bases and J gave up 7 bases, with 12 bases separating them. The CDR3 coding sequence is TGTGCCAGCAGCTTCGTGGGGCCAGGTGAAAAACTGTTTTTT. Protein: CASSFVGPGEKLFF. Combining the CDR3 with reference TRBV7-9 and TRBJ1-4 gives the whole variable domain DTGVSQNPRHKITKRGQNVTFRCDPISEHNRLYWYRQTLGQGPEFLTYFQNEAQLEKSRLLSDRFSAERPKGSFSTLEIQRTEQGDSAMYLCASSFVGPGEKLFFGSGTQLSVL.

V is TRBV5-8 and J is TRBJ2-3; 7 nucleotides match TRBD2. The J segment lost 2 bases and the V segment lost 2 bases, leaving 5 bases of the junction unmatched. The CDR3 length is 15 residues. Germline CDR1 SGHTS, CDR2 YDEGEE. This chain's CDR3 is CASSFAGEITDTQYF. The DNA of the CDR3 is TGTGCCAGCAGCTTTGCGGGGGAGATCACAGATACGCAGTATTTT.

The J gene is TRBJ2-3, the V gene TRBV10-2; perhaps TRBD2 as D (6 bases). In germline, CDR1 is WSHSY, CDR2 SAAADI. The CDR3 is made up of 12 amino acids. Trimming took off 6 bases at V and 4 bases at J, with 8 bases between the two ends. This CDR3 is CASRTRADTQYF. The CDR3 bases are TGCGCCAGCAGGACTAGAGCAGATACGCAGTATTTT.

The chain uses TRBV5-4 and TRBJ1-1; D may be TRBD1 (6 bases). In germline, CDR1 is SGHNT, CDR2 YYREEE (reference sequence). V was shortened by 4 bases and J by 7 bases, with 17 bases between the two germline ends. This CDR3 spans 14 amino acids. CDR3 sequence reads: CASSGPGRTDEAFF. CDR3 nucleotides: TGTGCCAGCAGCGGACCGGGACGGACAGATGAAGCTTTCTTT.

The table lists this clone with a few counts. V and J are TRBV5-1 and TRBJ1-1; D not resolved. CDR1 and CDR2 (germline): SGHRS, YFSETQ. The V and J ends lost 4 bases and 1 base respectively, with 5 bases between them. There are 12 residues in the CDR3. In nucleotides, the CDR3 is TGCGCCAGCAGCGCGGCGAACACTGAAGCTTTCTTT. This translates into CASSAANTEAFF. The full variable domain, in which reference TRBV5-1 and TRBJ1-1 provide the parts outside the CDR3, is KAGVTQTPRYLIKTRGQQVTLSCSPISGHRSVSWYQQTPGQGLQFLFEYFSETQRNKGNFPGRFSGRQFSNSRSEMNVSTLELGDSALYLCASSAANTEAFFGQGTRLTVV.

The chain has TRBV27 and TRBJ2-3; 7 bases fit TRBD1. With 5 bases clipped from V and 9 bases from J, the junction kept 23 bases outside the gene matches. The germline CDR1 and CDR2 sequences are MNHEY and SMNVEV (reference sequence). This CDR3 has 18 amino acids. The CDR3 region has the DNA TGTGCCAGCAGTAAGGCCGGCCCCCGGGACAGCCGATCAGTGACGCAGTATTTT. Its protein is CASSKAGPRDSRSVTQYF.

The chain joins TRBV30 to TRBJ2-7; 9 bases agree with TRBD1. This CDR3 region has 17 residues. CDR1 and CDR2 (germline): GTSNPN, SVGIG (reference sequence). The ends lost 0 bases at V and 4 bases at J; junction bases unmatched: 13. The CDR3 sequence is CAWSVRRFGQGQYEQYF. The DNA for the CDR3 is TGTGCCTGGAGTGTAAGGCGCTTTGGACAGGGGCAATACGAGCAGTACTTC.

The chain couples TRBV25-1 to TRBJ2-2; D unclear. CDR3 size: 14 residues. The ends were cut back, 3 bases at V and 2 bases at J, with 7 bases in the middle. Looked up from germline, CDR1 is MGHDK and CDR2 is SYGVNS. The CDR3 sequence is CASSDWPNTGELFF. The CDR3 bases are TGTGCCAGCAGTGACTGGCCCAACACCGGGGAGCTGTTTTTT.

The genes are TRBV6-1 and TRBJ2-7; maybe TRBD2 (6 bases). The V and J ends lost 3 bases and 3 bases respectively, with 15 bases between them. Germline assignment: CDR1 MNHNS and CDR2 SASEGT. The CDR3 sequence is 15 residues long. This CDR3 reads CASSDISGDGYEQYV. The CDR3 nucleotides are TGTGCCAGCAGTGATATCTCGGGGGACGGCTACGAGCAGTACGTC.

DNA of the CDR3: TGTGCCAGCAGCCCCAGGGACAGGGAGAACACCGGGGAGCTGTTTTTT. It yields the protein CASSPRDRENTGELFF. The V and J genes are TRBV7-9 and TRBJ2-2; 9 bases fit TRBD1. This CDR3 spans 16 amino acids. From germline, CDR1 is SEHNR and CDR2 FQNEAQ (reference sequence). V was clipped by 5 bases and J by 1 base; unmatched bases: 5.

The chain employs TRBV5-1 and TRBJ1-2; 7 nucleotides align to TRBD1. V shed 1 base and J 4 bases; nucleotides not matched to a gene: 7. Germline V lookup: CDR1 SGHRS, CDR2 YFSETQ. CDR3 size: 15 residues. CDR3 sequence reads: CASSLSDGTAYGYTF. DNA of the CDR3: TGCGCCAGCAGCTTGTCCGACGGGACAGCCTATGGCTACACCTTC.

The chain employs TRBV11-2 and TRBJ2-2; tentatively, D is TRBD1 (6 bases). CDR1 is SGHAT, CDR2 FQNNGV, per germline. CDR3 length: 13 amino acids. Between the trimmed V and J ends, which lost 5 bases and 5 bases, there was a span of 9 bases. The CDR3 sequence: CASSGQITGELFF. Here the CDR3 DNA reads TGTGCCAGCAGCGGACAGATAACCGGGGAGCTGTTTTTT.

The chain uses TRBV19 and TRBJ2-1; 9 nucleotides agree with TRBD2. The V segment lost 0 bases and the J segment 0 bases; nucleotides outside the gene matches: 15. The CDR3 extends over 21 amino acids. CDR1 is LNHDA, CDR2 SQIVND, per germline (reference sequence). CDR3 region: CASSIDLGPSGTPSSYNEQFF. Written as DNA, the CDR3 is TGTGCCAGTAGTATAGATCTAGGGCCTAGCGGGACGCCGAGCTCCTACAATGAGCAGTTCTTC.

In this sample, this clone turned up a few times. The chain combines TRBV4-2 with TRBJ2-4; TRBD1 aligns across 11 bases. Germline CDR1 reads LGHNA; CDR2 reads YNFKEQ. The CDR3 runs to 17 residues. V gave up 0 bases and J gave up 0 bases; unmatched junction bases: 1. The CDR3 DNA follows: TGTGCCAGCAGCCAAGATGGGACAGGGGGAGCCAAAAACATTCAGTACTTC. Amino acids: CASSQDGTGGAKNIQYF.

V is TRBV2 and J is TRBJ1-1; the D is unclear. From germline, CDR1 is SNHLY and CDR2 FYNNEI. The CDR3 extends over 14 amino acids. Trimming removed 8 bases at V and 3 bases at J, with 16 bases between. CDR3 protein: CASGRENSYTEAFF. DNA of the CDR3: TGTGCCAGCGGCCGGGAAAACTCTTACACTGAAGCTTTCTTT.

This chain uses TRBV4-3 with TRBJ1-5, with 9 bases fitting TRBD1. CDR3 length: 15 residues. Germline V lookup: CDR1 LGHNA, CDR2 YSLEER. J was trimmed by 4 bases and V by 2 bases; bases with no gene match: 3. This CDR3 reads CASSQLTGGNQPQHF. The CDR3 bases are TGCGCCAGCAGCCAACTGACAGGGGGTAATCAGCCCCAGCATTTT.

The genes are TRBV10-2 and TRBJ2-2; perhaps TRBD2 as D (5 bases). This CDR3 contains 15 residues. Germline CDR1 WSHSY, CDR2 SAAADI. V was clipped by 5 bases and J by 6 bases, with 16 bases between them. CDR3 loop: CASSWLAEESGELFF. The CDR3 nucleotides read TGCGCCAGCAGTTGGCTAGCTGAGGAATCCGGGGAGCTGTTTTTT.

The chain couples TRBV29-1 to TRBJ2-1; tentative D call: TRBD1 (5 bases). Trimming cost V 1 base and J 1 base, with 11 bases left between them. Germline V gives CDR1 SQVTM, CDR2 ANQGSEA. This CDR3 region has 15 residues. The CDR3 DNA reads TGCAGCGTTGAAGTCGGCAGGACATCCTACAATGAGCAGTTCTTC. Protein product: CSVEVGRTSYNEQFF.

A few counts support this clone. CDR3 residues: CASSYSRNTYNEQFF. The DNA of the CDR3 is TGTGCCAGCAGTTACTCGAGGAATACTTACAATGAGCAGTTCTTC. J is TRBJ2-1 and V is TRBV6-5; D ambiguous. CDR3 size: 15 residues. Deletions cut 0 bases from V and 4 bases from J, with 10 bases between. Germline CDR1 reads MNHEY; CDR2 reads SVGAGI.

The rearrangement joins TRBV19 to TRBJ2-3; TRBD2 aligns across 11 bases. V dropped 7 bases and J dropped 4; count of bases not matched to a gene: 7. In germline, CDR1 is LNHDA, CDR2 SQIVND (reference sequence). The CDR3 sequence is 15 residues long. The chain's CDR3 is CASKDSGRVADTQYF. The CDR3 coding sequence is TGTGCCAGTAAGGATAGCGGGAGGGTGGCAGATACGCAGTATTTT.

The chain is built from TRBV7-3 and TRBJ2-6; TRBD1 agrees at 8 bases. Germline loops: CDR1 SGHTA, CDR2 FQGTGA. J lost 2 bases, V lost 3 bases, and 12 bases had no gene match. The CDR3 runs 19 residues. Here the CDR3 DNA reads TGTGCCAGCAGCTTTAACTCGGACAGGGAACTAACTGGGGCCAACGTCCTGACTTTC. This encodes CASSFNSDRELTGANVLTF.

The chain joins TRBV7-9 to TRBJ2-7; maybe TRBD1 (6 bases). This CDR3 contains 14 residues. The V gene lost 3 bases and the J gene lost 0 bases, with 9 bases spanning the gap. Germline CDR1 is SEHNR and CDR2 is FQNEAQ (reference sequence). Written as DNA, the CDR3 is TGTGCCAGCAGCTTGGGACATCTCTCCTACGAGCAGTACTTC. Amino acid sequence: CASSLGHLSYEQYF.